The 31 T cell receptor beta chains below all came from one sample that was sequenced in a study of T cells after yellow fever vaccination. TCRdb analysed the 5' RACE reads with MiXCR anew, one entry per CDR3 protein. The table has some 350,000 distinct CDR3 sequences, around 3.9% seen once. The sequencing used PBMCs, collected 5 days after the yellow fever booster vaccination. The source is a young man who received the YFV17D yellow fever vaccine.

The chain carries TRBV7-2 and TRBJ2-1; 7 nucleotides align to TRBD1. The CDR3 sequence is 13 residues long. Losses at the gene ends were 0 bases for V and 9 bases for J; bases not matched to a gene: 2. From germline, CDR1 is SGHTA and CDR2 FQGNSA. CDR3 bases: TGTGCCAGCAGCTTAGCCCACAGGGGTGAGCAGTTCTTC. This codes for CASSLAHRGEQFF.

This clonotype has just a few counts. The V and J genes are TRBV24-1 and TRBJ2-3, with 8 bases lining up with TRBD2. Per germline, CDR1 KGHDR and CDR2 SFDVKD. The CDR3 runs 16 residues. The V segment lost 1 base and the J segment 4 bases; nucleotides outside the gene matches: 6. CDR3 DNA sequence: TGTGCCACCAGTGATTTACTAGCGGCGACCCCAGATACGCAGTATTTT. Translation gives CATSDLLAATPDTQYF.

This clonotype occurred a few times. The chain uses TRBV30 and TRBJ2-3; TRBD1 or TRBD2 may be the D gene (5 bases each). Per germline, CDR1 GTSNPN and CDR2 SVGIG (reference sequence). The CDR3 spans 16 residues. Trimming took 0 bases from V and 7 from J, leaving 20 bases between them. In DNA, the CDR3 is TGTGCCTGGAGTGTACTAGGGGCATCAGCTTGGAATACGCAGTATTTT. Its protein is CAWSVLGASAWNTQYF.

This clonotype was counted ten times or more. The chain links TRBV10-3 to TRBJ2-4, with no clear D. V was trimmed by 2 bases and J by 2 bases, leaving 13 bases between them. The length of the CDR3 is 16 residues. CDR1 and CDR2 (germline): ENHRY, SYGVKD. The CDR3 DNA reads TGTGCCATCAGTGAGGTCTGGGAAGGAACCAAAAACATTCAGTACTTC. Its translation: CAISEVWEGTKNIQYF.

This clonotype appeared many times. This chain links TRBV5-1 with TRBJ1-1; 10 bases are a match to TRBD1. The CDR3 runs to 15 residues. Trimming took 2 bases from V and 5 from J; bases not matched to a gene: 6. Germline values: CDR1 SGHRS, CDR2 YFSETQ. The CDR3 DNA sequence: TGCGCCAGCAGCTTATCACCGGGACAGGGGACTGAAGCTTTCTTT. Protein sequence: CASSLSPGQGTEAFF.

This clonotype came up a few times. This chain joins TRBV11-1 and TRBJ2-6; D perhaps matches TRBD1 (6 bases). Trimming stripped 1 base from V and 1 base from J, with 11 bases between. The length of the CDR3 is 17 residues. Germline V CDR1 and CDR2: SGHAT, FQDESV (reference sequence). CDR3 sequence: CASSLVTGNSGANVLTF. The CDR3 DNA follows: TGTGCCAGCAGCTTAGTCACAGGGAATTCTGGGGCCAACGTCCTGACTTTC.

This clonotype was seen at least ten times. The DNA for the CDR3 is TGTGCCAGCAGTGGACTAGCGGGGAACACCGGGGAGCTGTTTTTT. This codes for CASSGLAGNTGELFF. This rearrangement joins TRBV6-4 to TRBJ2-2; 10 nucleotides align to TRBD2. Trimming cost V 4 bases and J 1 base; bases outside gene matches: 0. CDR1 is MRHNA, CDR2 SNTAGT, per germline. The CDR3 is made up of 15 amino acids.

This clonotype was counted only a few times. This chain connects TRBV27 to TRBJ1-2; TRBD1 aligns across 9 bases. Germline assignment: CDR1 MNHEY and CDR2 SMNVEV (reference sequence). The CDR3 length is 15 residues. The trim removed 3 bases at V and 7 bases at J, leaving 9 bases unmatched. This CDR3 is CASSLTTGGVSGYTF. Here the CDR3 DNA reads TGTGCCAGCAGTTTGACCACAGGGGGCGTCTCTGGCTACACCTTC.

This clonotype was observed a handful of times. This chain connects TRBV11-2 to TRBJ1-2, with TRBD1 as a possible D gene (5 bases). V lost 1 base to trimming and J lost 2 bases, with 14 bases between them. CDR3 length equals 16 residues. The germline CDR1 and CDR2 sequences are SGHAT and FQNNGV. The CDR3 DNA follows: TGTGCCAGCAGCTTAGCGTTACTGGGGCAGAACTATGGCTACACCTTC. This codes for CASSLALLGQNYGYTF.

There are a few counts of this clonotype. This rearrangement joins TRBV12-3 or TRBV12-4 to TRBJ2-5; TRBD1 or TRBD2 may be the D gene (5 bases each). The V end lost 2 bases, the J end lost 5 bases, and 21 bases lay between the germline ends. The CDR3 consists of 17 residues. In DNA, the CDR3 is TGTGCCAGCAGTTTAACAGGAGGACGTGGGCGCGCTGAGACCCAGTACTTC. It specifies CASSLTGGRGRAETQYF.

This clonotype was counted many times. The J gene is TRBJ2-7, the V gene TRBV5-5, with 7 positions matching TRBD2. This CDR3 has 12 residues. The V and J ends lost 4 bases and 3 bases, in that order; junction bases with no gene match: 1. In germline, CDR1 is SGHKS, CDR2 YYEKEE (reference sequence). This CDR3 reads CASSLADYEQYF. The CDR3 DNA reads as TGTGCCAGCAGCCTAGCGGACTACGAGCAGTACTTC.

V gene TRBV5-1 combines with J gene TRBJ1-6; D perhaps matches TRBD1 (5 bases). The CDR3 length is 13 residues. Trimming left V 6 bases short and J 7 bases short, with 11 bases between. Germline CDR1 reads SGHRS; CDR2 reads YFSETQ. CDR3 DNA sequence: TGCGCCAGCAAAGGGGTTGTAAATTCACCCCTCCACTTT. As protein: CASKGVVNSPLHF.

The genes are TRBV29-1 and TRBJ2-2; 9 nucleotides line up with TRBD1. Germline V gene lookup returns CDR1 SQVTM and CDR2 ANQGSEA. Trimming took 4 bases from V and 4 from J; bases not matched to a gene: 4. This CDR3 has 14 amino acids. CDR3 nucleotides: TGCAGCGTTGCTGAGACAGGGGGCACCGGGGAGCTGTTTTTT. Protein sequence: CSVAETGGTGELFF.

This clonotype has ten or more counts. The J gene is TRBJ2-2, the V gene TRBV30; 10 bases map to TRBD1. Losses at the gene ends were 2 bases for V and 7 bases for J; bases not matched to a gene: 10. Germline V lookup: CDR1 GTSNPN, CDR2 SVGIG (reference sequence). CDR3 length equals 16 residues. The CDR3 sequence is CAWSPLDRGLGGELFF. The CDR3 DNA is TGTGCCTGGAGTCCCCTTGACAGGGGGCTTGGCGGGGAGCTGTTTTTT.

The chain is built from TRBV11-2 and TRBJ2-5; D remains unclear. The V and J ends lost 4 bases and 4 bases respectively, with 10 bases between them. The CDR3 runs 13 residues. The germline CDR1 and CDR2 sequences are SGHAT and FQNNGV. CDR3 sequence reads: CASSSWTRETQYF. CDR3 nucleotides: TGTGCCAGCAGCTCATGGACGAGAGAGACCCAGTACTTC.

This clonotype was picked up a small number of times. The V and J genes are TRBV20-1 and TRBJ2-3; weak D call: TRBD2 (5 bases). Trimming pared 6 bases from V and 2 bases from J, leaving 15 bases between. There are 14 residues in the CDR3. Germline CDR1 DFQATT, CDR2 SNEGSKA (reference sequence). The CDR3: CSASTGLITDTQYF. CDR3 coding DNA: TGCAGTGCATCTACCGGACTCATCACAGATACGCAGTATTTT.

The V call is TRBV12-3 or TRBV12-4, the J call TRBJ2-2, with 8 bases matching TRBD1. The CDR3 sequence is 15 residues long. V was clipped by 3 bases and J by 9 bases; unmatched bases: 9. CDR3: CASSFSTGVGRELFF. In DNA, the CDR3 is TGTGCCAGCAGTTTCTCGACAGGGGTGGGGAGGGAGCTGTTTTTT.

The chain recombines TRBV5-4 with TRBJ1-4; TRBD1 is a possible D gene (6 bases). Trimming left V 3 bases short and J 5 bases short, with 14 bases between. This CDR3 spans 15 amino acids. Germline V gene sequence: CDR1 SGHNT, CDR2 YYREEE (reference sequence). CDR3 sequence reads: CASSSYRDGNEKLFF. Here the CDR3 DNA reads TGTGCCAGCAGCTCCTACAGGGACGGGAATGAAAAACTGTTTTTT.

There are many counts of this clonotype. The V and J genes are TRBV7-2 and TRBJ2-2, with D perhaps assigned TRBD1 or TRBD2 (6 bases each). V was clipped by 3 bases and J by 5 bases, with 10 bases between them. CDR1 and CDR2 (germline): SGHTA, FQGNSA. This CDR3 is built from 14 residues. CDR3 sequence: CASSFGGETGELFF. The CDR3 DNA sequence: TGTGCCAGCAGCTTCGGGGGCGAGACCGGGGAGCTGTTTTTT.

The table lists this clonotype with many counts. J is TRBJ1-5 and V is TRBV7-2; D remains unclear. V was trimmed by 1 base and J by 4 bases, leaving 2 bases between them. The CDR3 contains 12 residues. The V gene's germline CDR1 is SGHTA and CDR2 FQGNSA. CDR3 DNA: TGTGCCAGCAGCTTAGTGAATCAGCCCCAGCATTTT. Translating it yields CASSLVNQPQHF.

The rearrangement joins TRBV9 to TRBJ1-2; D not resolved. Trimming took 3 bases from V and 4 from J, leaving 4 bases between them. The CDR3 sequence is 11 residues long. CDR1 is SGDLS, CDR2 YYNGEE, per germline. CDR3 region: CASSDGYGYTF. DNA of the CDR3: TGTGCCAGCAGCGACGGCTATGGCTACACCTTC.

This clonotype was seen ten or more times. The chain links TRBV6-2 or TRBV6-3 to TRBJ1-2; tentatively, D is TRBD1 (5 bases). The CDR3 covers 12 residues. From germline, CDR1 is MNHEY and CDR2 SVGEGT. V lost 5 bases, J lost 3 bases, and 7 bases lay in between. The CDR3 DNA follows: TGTGCCAGCAGTGACAGAGACTATGGCTACACCTTC. Translated, it gives CASSDRDYGYTF.

This clonotype was found many times. The chain recombines TRBV5-1 with TRBJ2-5; tentative D call: TRBD2 (5 bases). Germline values: CDR1 SGHRS, CDR2 YFSETQ. The CDR3 runs 17 residues. The V gene lost 1 base and the J gene lost 2 bases, with 18 bases spanning the gap. CDR3 DNA sequence: TGCGCCAGCAGCTTGCCTCGCGAGACCCCGGGACAAGAGACCCAGTACTTC. This gives the protein CASSLPRETPGQETQYF.

This clonotype was recorded a few times. The V call is TRBV2, the J call TRBJ1-2; D is unclear. CDR3 length: 10 amino acids. From germline, CDR1 is SNHLY and CDR2 FYNNEI. The ends were cut back, 6 bases at V and 6 bases at J, with 5 bases in the middle. CDR3 in amino acids: CASRQNGYTF. For the CDR3, the DNA is TGTGCCAGCAGACAGAATGGCTACACCTTC.

Only a few counts were recorded for this clonotype. V is TRBV5-8 and J is TRBJ2-3; tentatively, D is TRBD2 (6 bases). Trimming pared 4 bases from V and 0 bases from J, leaving 15 bases between. Germline values: CDR1 SGHTS, CDR2 YDEGEE. This CDR3 comprises 16 residues. The CDR3 loop is CASSRGTVYSTDTQYF. The CDR3, as DNA: TGTGCCAGCAGCCGGGGGACGGTGTATAGCACAGATACGCAGTATTTT.

This clonotype was counted many times. J is TRBJ1-1 and V is TRBV7-6; D gene ambiguous. CDR1 and CDR2 (germline): SGHVS, FNYEAQ. The CDR3 extends over 14 amino acids. V was pared by 5 bases and J by 1 base, with 11 bases between. The CDR3 here is CASSLRVANTEAFF. CDR3 sequence (DNA): TGTGCCAGCAGCCTCCGGGTCGCGAACACTGAAGCTTTCTTT.

The chain carries TRBV5-1 and TRBJ2-3, with D possibly TRBD1 on 5 matching bases. The CDR3 contains 20 residues. Per germline, CDR1 SGHRS and CDR2 YFSETQ. The V gene lost 4 bases and the J gene lost 9 bases, with 36 bases spanning the gap. CDR3 residues: CASSQRAYDSQSPYFATQYF. Here the CDR3 DNA reads TGCGCCAGCAGCCAAAGAGCTTACGACAGTCAGAGTCCCTATTTCGCAACGCAGTATTTT.

V and J are TRBV4-1 and TRBJ2-1, with TRBD2 as a possible D gene (7 bases). Looked up from germline, CDR1 is MGHRA and CDR2 is YSYEKL. The CDR3 extends over 16 amino acids. Trimming pared 6 bases from V and 4 bases from J, leaving 19 bases between. CDR3: CASSRRGLNLYNEQFF. DNA of the CDR3: TGCGCCAGCAGTCGCAGGGGACTAAATCTTTACAATGAGCAGTTCTTC.

V usage is TRBV11-3 and J usage is TRBJ2-3; D is perhaps TRBD1 (6 bases). CDR3 length: 12 amino acids. Per the germline V gene, CDR1 is SGHNT and CDR2 is YENEEA. V was clipped by 4 bases and J by 7 bases, with 9 bases between them. CDR3 region: CASSWGQNTQYF. Written as DNA, the CDR3 is TGTGCCAGCAGCTGGGGGCAGAATACGCAGTATTTT.

This rearrangement joins TRBV12-3 or TRBV12-4 to TRBJ2-7; D remains unclear. This CDR3 is 12 amino acids long. Between the trimmed V and J ends, which lost 1 base and 6 bases, there was a span of 7 bases. The CDR3 here is CASSLEVVEQYF. The CDR3 DNA is TGTGCCAGCAGTTTAGAGGTTGTCGAGCAGTACTTC.

A few counts support this clonotype. The V call is TRBV6-5, the J call TRBJ1-2, with D perhaps TRBD1 (5 bases). This CDR3 contains 13 residues. Trimming pared 6 bases from V and 5 bases from J, leaving 13 bases between. CDR1 is MNHEY, CDR2 SVGAGI, per germline. The chain's CDR3 is CASRPGLIYGYTF. DNA for the CDR3: TGTGCCAGCAGACCGGGACTCATATATGGCTACACCTTC.